A single sample is the source of the 27 T cell receptor beta chains below, sequenced in a study of T-cell memory formation after mild COVID-19 (TCRdb year 2021). To prepare the library, 5' RACE was applied. Data came from an Illumina NovaSeq 6000. TCRdb reworked the public reads: Q25 trimming with fastp, MiXCR clone assembly, productive beta chains retained. Each record represents a unique CDR3 protein, reported with the most common genes and DNA among its rows. The sample contains around 200,000 distinct CDR3 sequences, less than 20% of them found a single time. Under 4.5% of the sample belongs to the ten largest clones. The material sequenced was PBMCs or a T cell subset sorted from them (not recorded which). These receptor sequences come from a man aged 18-30 years who had mild COVID-19 (a few samples of this study predate the infection). The sample titles of this study are shuffled in the database, so cell type and time point are left out; the donor was told from shared clones.

The chain has TRBV5-1 and TRBJ2-5, with D possibly TRBD2 on 6 matching bases. Germline V gene data show CDR1 as SGHRS and CDR2 as YFSETQ. This CDR3 contains 15 residues. Between the trimmed V and J ends, which lost 1 base and 3 bases, there was a span of 13 bases. As DNA, the CDR3 is TGCGCCAGCAGCTTGCAAGGAGGGGCGGAAGAGACCCAGTACTTC. Translation: CASSLQGGAEETQYF.

In its sample, this clonotype was seen a few times. The V gene is TRBV2, the J gene TRBJ2-2, with D unresolved. The germline V and J ends were trimmed by 4 bases and 3 bases, with 3 bases remaining between them. There are 12 residues in the CDR3. The germline V gene has CDR1 SNHLY and CDR2 FYNNEI. The CDR3 region is CASSADTGELFF. The CDR3 DNA sequence: TGTGCCAGCAGTGCAGACACCGGGGAGCTGTTTTTT. Combining the CDR3 with reference TRBV2 and TRBJ2-2 gives the whole variable domain EPEVTQTPSHQVTQMGQEVILRCVPISNHLYFYWYRQILGQKVEFLVSFYNNEISEKSEIFDDQFSVERPDGSNFTLKIRSTKLEDSAMYFCASSADTGELFFGEGSRLTVL.

As regards this clonotype: The junction does not match germline at one end; this may be a read error. CDR3 region: CASSAPQRPHF. CDR3 DNA sequence: TGTGCCAGCAGTGCCCCCCAGAGGCCCCACTTC. This chain uses TRBV28 with TRBJ2-1; D uncertain. Germline V CDR1 and CDR2: MDHEN, SYDVKM. There are 11 residues in the CDR3.

The DNA for the CDR3 is TGTGCCAGCAGAGCCTACGAGCAGTACGTC. This sequence encodes CASRAYEQYV. The chain has TRBV2 and TRBJ2-7; D call uncertain. This CDR3 contains 10 residues. V shed 6 bases and J shed 2 bases, with 2 bases lying between them. Germline-derived CDR1 and CDR2 are SNHLY and FYNNEI.

This clonotype came up many times. The chain joins TRBV7-2 to TRBJ2-3; TRBD1 aligns across 9 bases. This CDR3 is 15 amino acids long. Germline lookup yields CDR1 SGHTA and CDR2 FQGNSA. J was trimmed by 3 bases and V by 5 bases; bases with no gene match: 6. The CDR3 DNA reads TGTGCCAGCAGCCCGCTAGGACAGGGGACAGATACGCAGTATTTT. It is translated as CASSPLGQGTDTQYF.

This chain connects TRBV24-1 to TRBJ2-2, with TRBD1 identical over 7 bases. Germline V CDR1 and CDR2: KGHDR, SFDVKD. The CDR3 is 14 amino acids. Trimming took 4 bases from V and 5 from J; bases not matched to a gene: 3. CDR3 in amino acids: CATSDDRVTGELFF. CDR3 nucleotide sequence: TGTGCCACCAGTGACGACAGGGTTACCGGGGAGCTGTTTTTT.

The gene calls are TRBV20-1 and TRBJ2-1; D unresolved. Germline V CDR1 and CDR2: DFQATT, SNEGSKA (reference sequence). The CDR3 has 14 amino acids. V was clipped by 3 bases and J by 0 bases, with 9 bases between them. CDR3 residues: CSASWWGSYNEQFF. CDR3 DNA sequence: TGCAGTGCTAGCTGGTGGGGCTCCTACAATGAGCAGTTCTTC.

A remark on this clonotype: At one boundary the junction diverges from the germline segment, which might be a read error. CDR3 in DNA: TGTGCCAGCAGCCAGTGCCAGTCGTCACGCTTT. Its translation is CASSQCQSSRF. The chain is built from TRBV14 and TRBJ1-6; D unclear. Germline CDR1 and CDR2: SGHDN and FVKESK. This CDR3 is built from 11 residues.

This chain uses TRBV4-3 with TRBJ1-4, with 9 positions matching TRBD1. CDR1 is LGHNA, CDR2 YSLEER, per germline. Trimming took 5 bases from V and 8 from J; bases not matched to a gene: 6. The CDR3 is made up of 14 amino acids. CDR3 DNA: TGCGCCAGCAGCATACAGGGGGCAGGGGAAAAACTGTTTTTT. Its translation is CASSIQGAGEKLFF.

The chain uses TRBV7-3 and TRBJ2-3; 10 bases line up with TRBD2. The V and J ends lost 5 bases and 1 base, in that order; junction bases with no gene match: 9. Germline V CDR1 and CDR2: SGHTA, FQGTGA. The CDR3 has 17 residues. The CDR3 protein is CASSLFGGTSGTDTQYF. The CDR3 bases are TGTGCCAGCAGCCTCTTTGGCGGGACTAGCGGCACAGATACGCAGTATTTT.

This clonotype was picked up a small number of times. This rearrangement joins TRBV6-2 or TRBV6-3 to TRBJ1-5; maybe TRBD1 (6 bases). Germline V lookup: CDR1 MNHEY, CDR2 SVGEGT. The CDR3 loop spans 12 amino acids. V dropped 1 base and J dropped 11 bases, with 9 bases sitting between them. The CDR3 protein is CASSYFGQTQHF. CDR3 coding DNA: TGTGCCAGCAGTTACTTCGGACAGACCCAGCATTTT.

This clonotype was seen more than once but under ten times. The gene calls are TRBV5-1 and TRBJ1-5; no firm D call. Per germline, CDR1 SGHRS and CDR2 YFSETQ. CDR3 length equals 15 residues. Trimming left V 0 bases short and J 4 bases short, with 11 bases between. CDR3 residues: CASSLVPGLNQPQHF. The CDR3 DNA follows: TGCGCCAGCAGCTTGGTTCCTGGGCTAAATCAGCCCCAGCATTTT. The whole variable domain, remainder taken from reference TRBV5-1 and TRBJ1-5, is KAGVTQTPRYLIKTRGQQVTLSCSPISGHRSVSWYQQTPGQGLQFLFEYFSETQRNKGNFPGRFSGRQFSNSRSEMNVSTLELGDSALYLCASSLVPGLNQPQHFGDGTRLSIL.

This chain joins TRBV5-1 and TRBJ2-3; D perhaps matches TRBD1 (5 bases). CDR1 is SGHRS, CDR2 YFSETQ, per germline. With 1 base removed from V and 0 bases from J, the gap between germline ends came to 9 bases. The CDR3 length is 15 residues. The CDR3 DNA reads as TGCGCCAGCAGCTTGCGGACACGAAGCACAGATACGCAGTATTTT. Amino acid sequence: CASSLRTRSTDTQYF.

This clonotype was detected only a few times. This chain joins TRBV7-9 and TRBJ2-1; TRBD1 or TRBD2 may be the D gene (6 bases each). The germline gives CDR1 SEHNR, CDR2 FQNEAQ (reference sequence). The V and J ends lost 1 base and 3 bases respectively, with 10 bases between them. This CDR3 spans 15 amino acids. CDR3 nucleotides: TGTGCCAGCAGCTTAGGGGGGGCCTTCTACAATGAGCAGTTCTTC. Translating it yields CASSLGGAFYNEQFF.

This clonotype occurred a few times. The chain recombines TRBV7-3 with TRBJ1-6; D not certain. The CDR3 has 13 residues. CDR1 is SGHTA and CDR2 is FQGTGA in the germline V gene. CDR3 coding DNA: TGTGTGGTGGAGAGCTCCTATAATTCACCCCTCCACTTT. Translating gives CVVESSYNSPLHF.

This clonotype was detected a few times. The V call is TRBV7-2, the J call TRBJ1-1; a possible D gene is TRBD1 (5 bases). The CDR3 length is 14 residues. Germline CDR1 and CDR2: SGHTA and FQGNSA. With 2 bases removed from V and 3 bases from J, the gap between germline ends came to 10 bases. CDR3 nucleotide sequence: TGTGCCAGCAGCTTAAGAGGGGAGGACACTGAAGCTTTCTTT. This gives the protein CASSLRGEDTEAFF. Variable domain in full (rest from reference TRBV7-2 and TRBJ1-1): GAGVSQSPSNKVTEKGKDVELRCDPISGHTALYWYRQSLGQGLEFLIYFQGNSAPDKSGLPSDRFSAERTGGSVSTLTIQRTQQEDSAVYLCASSLRGEDTEAFFGQGTRLTVV.

This chain joins TRBV3-1 and TRBJ2-2; tentative D call: TRBD1 (5 bases). This CDR3 region has 16 residues. Trimming took off 4 bases at V and 3 bases at J, with 15 bases between the two ends. Looked up from germline, CDR1 is LGHDT and CDR2 is YNNKEL (reference sequence). CDR3 in amino acids: CASSPGRMWDTGELFF. The CDR3, as DNA: TGTGCCAGCAGCCCAGGGCGGATGTGGGACACCGGGGAGCTGTTTTTT.

The chain joins TRBV28 to TRBJ2-7; TRBD1 is a possible D gene (6 bases). Trimming shortened V by 2 bases and J by 2 bases, and 13 bases separated the two germline ends. The CDR3 covers 15 residues. The germline V gene has CDR1 MDHEN and CDR2 SYDVKM. The CDR3, as DNA: TGTGCCAGCAGTTTAGGGGGCAATCGGCCCTACGAGCAGTACGTC. It encodes CASSLGGNRPYEQYV.

In this sample, this clonotype turned up a few times. The V gene is TRBV6-5, the J gene TRBJ1-5, with TRBD1 as a possible D gene (6 bases). Germline V gene sequence: CDR1 MNHEY, CDR2 SVGAGI. The CDR3 contains 14 residues. Trimming removed 6 bases from V and 3 bases from J, with 12 bases in between. The CDR3 here is CASRPGQHNQPQHF. CDR3 DNA: TGTGCCAGCAGACCCGGACAGCACAATCAGCCCCAGCATTTT.

CDR3 in amino acids: CASSGTGGRQPQHF. The CDR3 coding sequence is TGTGCCAGCAGCGGGACCGGAGGGCGTCAGCCCCAGCATTTT. The chain employs TRBV7-8 and TRBJ1-5, with TRBD1 as a possible D gene (5 bases). V lost 5 bases, J lost 6 bases, and 14 bases lay in between. In germline, CDR1 is SGHVS, CDR2 FQNEAQ. The CDR3 runs to 14 residues.

This clonotype was seen repeatedly, ten times or more. The chain couples TRBV12-3 or TRBV12-4 to TRBJ2-7; TRBD2 might be the D (6 bases). Trimming pared 0 bases from V and 3 bases from J, leaving 12 bases between. The CDR3 spans 15 residues. For the CDR3, the DNA is TGTGCCAGCAGTTTAGCGGGGGGACCCCACTACGAGCAGTACTTC. This sequence encodes CASSLAGGPHYEQYF.

In its sample, this clonotype was seen many times. The chain combines TRBV7-2 with TRBJ2-7; tentative D call: TRBD2 (6 bases). Looked up from germline, CDR1 is SGHTA and CDR2 is FQGNSA. This CDR3 region has 13 residues. The V gene lost 5 bases and the J gene lost 6 bases, with 14 bases spanning the gap. CDR3 DNA sequence: TGTGCCAGCAGCGACCGGAGGGAGCGCGAGCAGTACTTC. Translation: CASSDRREREQYF.

This clonotype was detected a few times. The chain is built from TRBV5-1 and TRBJ1-2; no clear D. Germline CDR1 is SGHRS and CDR2 is YFSETQ. The CDR3 is made up of 15 amino acids. The V end was cut by 0 bases, the J end by 3 bases, with 12 bases between. The CDR3 sequence: CASSLGQARHYGYTF. For the CDR3, the DNA is TGCGCCAGCAGCTTGGGGCAAGCAAGGCACTATGGCTACACCTTC.

This clonotype was observed many times. The V and J genes are TRBV5-1 and TRBJ2-7; D is unresolved. Trimming removed 0 bases from V and 4 bases from J, with 5 bases in between. The CDR3 runs 12 residues. The germline V gene encodes CDR1 SGHRS and CDR2 YFSETQ. The CDR3 loop is CASSLVWYEQYF. The DNA for the CDR3 is TGCGCCAGCAGCTTGGTCTGGTACGAGCAGTACTTC. The entire variable domain, with the rest obtained from reference TRBV5-1 and TRBJ2-7, is as follows: KAGVTQTPRYLIKTRGQQVTLSCSPISGHRSVSWYQQTPGQGLQFLFEYFSETQRNKGNFPGRFSGRQFSNSRSEMNVSTLELGDSALYLCASSLVWYEQYFGPGTRLTVT.

The chain joins TRBV5-1 to TRBJ2-1, with 7 bases lining up with TRBD1. Trimming took 4 bases from V and 5 from J; bases not matched to a gene: 9. The CDR3 totals 15 residues. Germline-derived CDR1 and CDR2 are SGHRS and YFSETQ. Here the CDR3 reads CASSLQGLSNNEQFF. The DNA for the CDR3 is TGCGCCAGCAGCCTACAGGGGTTGTCCAACAATGAGCAGTTCTTC. The whole variable domain, remainder taken from reference TRBV5-1 and TRBJ2-1, is KAGVTQTPRYLIKTRGQQVTLSCSPISGHRSVSWYQQTPGQGLQFLFEYFSETQRNKGNFPGRFSGRQFSNSRSEMNVSTLELGDSALYLCASSLQGLSNNEQFFGPGTRLTVL.

This clonotype was counted at least ten times. This sequence joins TRBV29-1 and TRBJ1-1; D uncertain. This CDR3 has 14 residues. V lost 1 base and J 3 bases, leaving 12 bases between the germline ends. The germline V gene encodes CDR1 SQVTM and CDR2 ANQGSEA. The CDR3 spells CSVEGMGWDTEAFF. CDR3 nucleotides: TGCAGCGTTGAAGGTATGGGATGGGACACTGAAGCTTTCTTT. Full variable domain (missing parts from reference TRBV29-1 and TRBJ1-1): SAVISQKPSRDICQRGTSLTIQCQVDSQVTMMFWYRQQPGQSLTLIATANQGSEATYESGFVIDKFPISRPNLTFSTLTVSNMSPEDSSIYLCSVEGMGWDTEAFFGQGTRLTVV.

This clonotype showed up just a few times. The chain combines TRBV7-9 with TRBJ1-2; 7 bases are a match to TRBD1. CDR1 and CDR2 (germline): SEHNR, FQNEAQ (reference sequence). Germline trimming cut 5 bases from V and 6 bases from J; bases unmatched to any gene: 6. The CDR3 loop spans 13 amino acids. CDR3 loop: CASSRDRSDGYTF. CDR3 sequence (DNA): TGTGCCAGCAGCCGGGACAGAAGTGATGGCTACACCTTC.